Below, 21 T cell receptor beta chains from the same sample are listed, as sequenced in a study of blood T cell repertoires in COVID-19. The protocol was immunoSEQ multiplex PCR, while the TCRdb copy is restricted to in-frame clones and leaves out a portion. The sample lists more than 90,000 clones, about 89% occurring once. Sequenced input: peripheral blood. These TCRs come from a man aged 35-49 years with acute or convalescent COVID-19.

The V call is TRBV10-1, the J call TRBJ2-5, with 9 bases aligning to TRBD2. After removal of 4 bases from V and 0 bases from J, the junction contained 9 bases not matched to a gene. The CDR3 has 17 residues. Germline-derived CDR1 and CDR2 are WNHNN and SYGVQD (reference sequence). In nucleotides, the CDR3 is TGCGCCAGCAGTGGAGGTAGCGGGAGCTCCAACCAAGAGACCCAGTACTTC. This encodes CASSGGSGSSNQETQYF.

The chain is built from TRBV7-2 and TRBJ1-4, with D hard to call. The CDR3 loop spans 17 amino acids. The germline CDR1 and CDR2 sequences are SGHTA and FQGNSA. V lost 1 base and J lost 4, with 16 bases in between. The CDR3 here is CASSLDGRWGVNEKLFF. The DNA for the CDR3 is TGTGCCAGCAGCTTAGACGGGCGTTGGGGAGTTAATGAAAAACTGTTTTTT.

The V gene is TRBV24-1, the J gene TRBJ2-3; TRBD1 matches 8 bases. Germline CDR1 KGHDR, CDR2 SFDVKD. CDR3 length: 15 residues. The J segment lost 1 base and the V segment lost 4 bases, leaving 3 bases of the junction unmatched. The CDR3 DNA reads TGTGCCACCAGTGACGGACAGGGAGGCACAGATACGCAGTATTTT. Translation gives CATSDGQGGTDTQYF.

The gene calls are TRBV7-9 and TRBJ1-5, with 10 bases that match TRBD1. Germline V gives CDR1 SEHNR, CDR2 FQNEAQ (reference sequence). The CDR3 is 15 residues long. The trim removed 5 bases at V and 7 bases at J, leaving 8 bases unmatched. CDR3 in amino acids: CASSIAGQGHQPQHF. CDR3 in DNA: TGTGCCAGCAGCATCGCGGGACAGGGGCACCAGCCCCAGCATTTT.

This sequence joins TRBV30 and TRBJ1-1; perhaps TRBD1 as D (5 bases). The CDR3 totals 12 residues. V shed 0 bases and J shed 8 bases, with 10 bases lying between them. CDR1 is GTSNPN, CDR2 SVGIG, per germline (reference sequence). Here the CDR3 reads CAWSVNRGEAFF. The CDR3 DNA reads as TGTGCCTGGAGTGTAAATCGGGGGGAAGCTTTCTTT. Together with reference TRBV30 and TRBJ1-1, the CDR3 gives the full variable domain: SQTIHQWPATLVQPVGSPLSLECTVEGTSNPNLYWYRQAAGRGLQLLFYSVGIGQISSEVPQNLSASRPQDRQFILSSKKLLLSDSGFYLCAWSVNRGEAFFGQGTRLTVV.

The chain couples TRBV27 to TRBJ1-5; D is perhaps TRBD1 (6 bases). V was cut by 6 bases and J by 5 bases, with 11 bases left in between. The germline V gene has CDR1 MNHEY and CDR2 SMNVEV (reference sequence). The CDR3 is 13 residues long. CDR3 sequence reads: CASRTGIDQPQHF. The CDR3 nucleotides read TGTGCCAGCAGGACAGGAATCGATCAGCCCCAGCATTTT.

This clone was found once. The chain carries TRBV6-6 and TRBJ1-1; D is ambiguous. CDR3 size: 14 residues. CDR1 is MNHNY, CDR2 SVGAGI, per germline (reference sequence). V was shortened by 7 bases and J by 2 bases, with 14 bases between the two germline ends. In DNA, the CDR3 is TGTGCCAGCATACATACTAGGGTAAACACTGAAGCTTTCTTT. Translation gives CASIHTRVNTEAFF.

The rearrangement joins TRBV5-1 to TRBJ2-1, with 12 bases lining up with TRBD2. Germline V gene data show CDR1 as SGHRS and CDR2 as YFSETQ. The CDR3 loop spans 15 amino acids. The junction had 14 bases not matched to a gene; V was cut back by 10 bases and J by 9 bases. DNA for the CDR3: TGCGCCTGCGTATCGACTAGCGGGAGTACGGGTGAGCAGTTCTTC. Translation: CACVSTSGSTGEQFF.

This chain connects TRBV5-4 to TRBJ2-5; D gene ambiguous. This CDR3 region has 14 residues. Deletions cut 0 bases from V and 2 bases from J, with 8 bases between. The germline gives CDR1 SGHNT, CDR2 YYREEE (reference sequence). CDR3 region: CASSLAGEQETQYF. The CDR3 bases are TGTGCCAGCAGCTTGGCAGGCGAACAAGAGACCCAGTACTTC. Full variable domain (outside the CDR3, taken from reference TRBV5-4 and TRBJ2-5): ETGVTQSPTHLIKTRGQQVTLRCSSQSGHNTVSWYQQALGQGPQFIFQYYREEENGRGNFPPRFSGLQFPNYSSELNVNALELDDSALYLCASSLAGEQETQYFGPGTRLLVL.

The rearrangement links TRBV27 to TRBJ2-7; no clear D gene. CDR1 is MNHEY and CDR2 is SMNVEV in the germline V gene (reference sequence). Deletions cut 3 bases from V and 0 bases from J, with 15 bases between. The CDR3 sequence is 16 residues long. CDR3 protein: CASSFTAGRGSYEQYF. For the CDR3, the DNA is TGTGCCAGCAGTTTTACGGCCGGTCGAGGCTCCTACGAGCAGTACTTC.

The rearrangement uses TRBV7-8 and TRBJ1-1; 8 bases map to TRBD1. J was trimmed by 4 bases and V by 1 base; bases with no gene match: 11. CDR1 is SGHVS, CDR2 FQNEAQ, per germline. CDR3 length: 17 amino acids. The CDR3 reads CASSLEHPGQGGTEAFF. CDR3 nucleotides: TGTGCCAGCAGCTTAGAACACCCCGGACAGGGCGGCACTGAAGCTTTCTTT.

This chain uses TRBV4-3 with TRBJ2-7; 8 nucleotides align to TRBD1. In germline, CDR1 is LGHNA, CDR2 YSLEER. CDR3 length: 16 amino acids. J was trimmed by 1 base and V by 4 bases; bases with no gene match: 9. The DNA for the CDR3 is TGCGCCAGCAGCCTCAGACAGGGGATTAGATCCTACGAGCAGTACTTC. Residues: CASSLRQGIRSYEQYF.

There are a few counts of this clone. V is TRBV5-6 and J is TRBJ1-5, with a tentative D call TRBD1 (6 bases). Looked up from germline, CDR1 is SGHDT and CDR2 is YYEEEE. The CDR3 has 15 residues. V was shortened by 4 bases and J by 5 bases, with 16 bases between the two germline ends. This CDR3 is CASSRGDRTYQPQHF. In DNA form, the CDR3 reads TGTGCCAGCAGCAGAGGAGACAGGACCTATCAGCCCCAGCATTTT.

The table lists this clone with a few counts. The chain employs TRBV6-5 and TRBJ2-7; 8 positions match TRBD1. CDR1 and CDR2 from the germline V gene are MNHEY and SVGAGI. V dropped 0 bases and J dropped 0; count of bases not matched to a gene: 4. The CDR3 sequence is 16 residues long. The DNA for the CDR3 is TGTGCCAGCAGTTACTCAGGAACAGGGGGCTCCTACGAGCAGTACTTC. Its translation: CASSYSGTGGSYEQYF.

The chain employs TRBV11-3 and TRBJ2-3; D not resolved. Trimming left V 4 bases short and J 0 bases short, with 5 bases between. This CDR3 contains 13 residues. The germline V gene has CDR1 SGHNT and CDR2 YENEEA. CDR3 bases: TGTGCCAGCAGCTGGCAGAGCACAGATACGCAGTATTTT. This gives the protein CASSWQSTDTQYF.

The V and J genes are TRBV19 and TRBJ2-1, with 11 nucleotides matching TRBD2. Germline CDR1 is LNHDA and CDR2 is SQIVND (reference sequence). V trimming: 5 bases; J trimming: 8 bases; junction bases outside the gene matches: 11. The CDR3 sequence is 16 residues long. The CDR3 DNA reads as TGTGCCAGTAGTCCCCGGTTAGTAGCGGGAGGGTATGAGCAGTTCTTC. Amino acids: CASSPRLVAGGYEQFF.

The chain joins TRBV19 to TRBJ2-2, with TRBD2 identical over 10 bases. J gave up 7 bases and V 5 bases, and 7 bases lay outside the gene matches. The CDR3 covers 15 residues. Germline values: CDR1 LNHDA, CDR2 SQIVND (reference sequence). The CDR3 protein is CASSSLAGRGGELFF. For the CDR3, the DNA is TGTGCCAGTAGTTCACTAGCGGGGCGGGGCGGGGAGCTGTTTTTT. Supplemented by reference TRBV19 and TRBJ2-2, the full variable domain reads DGGITQSPKYLFRKEGQNVTLSCEQNLNHDAMYWYRQDPGQGLRLIYYSQIVNDFQKGDIAEGYSVSREKKESFPLTVTSAQKNPTAFYLCASSSLAGRGGELFFGEGSRLTVL.

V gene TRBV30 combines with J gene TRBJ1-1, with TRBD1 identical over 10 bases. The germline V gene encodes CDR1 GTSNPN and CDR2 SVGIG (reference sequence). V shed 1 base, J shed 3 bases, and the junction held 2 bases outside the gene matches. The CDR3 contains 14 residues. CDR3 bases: TGTGCCTGGAGTGATGGGACAGGGGACACTGAAGCTTTCTTT. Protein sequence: CAWSDGTGDTEAFF.

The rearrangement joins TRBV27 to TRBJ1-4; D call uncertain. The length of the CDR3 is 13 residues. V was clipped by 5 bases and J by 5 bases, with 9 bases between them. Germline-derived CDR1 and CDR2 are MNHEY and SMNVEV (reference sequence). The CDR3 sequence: CASSHRQNEKLFF. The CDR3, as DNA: TGTGCCAGCAGTCACCGACAAAATGAAAAACTGTTTTTT.

DNA for the CDR3: TGTGCCTGGAGTGTAAACAGGGTGGGGGCCAACGTCCTGACTTTC. It is translated as CAWSVNRVGANVLTF. The chain joins TRBV30 to TRBJ2-6; possible D gene TRBD1, 6 bases. Germline values: CDR1 GTSNPN, CDR2 SVGIG (reference sequence). This CDR3 has 15 residues. Trimming cost V 0 bases and J 4 bases, with 10 bases left between them. Based on the CDR3 plus reference TRBV30 and TRBJ2-6, the full variable domain is SQTIHQWPATLVQPVGSPLSLECTVEGTSNPNLYWYRQAAGRGLQLLFYSVGIGQISSEVPQNLSASRPQDRQFILSSKKLLLSDSGFYLCAWSVNRVGANVLTFGAGSRLTVL.

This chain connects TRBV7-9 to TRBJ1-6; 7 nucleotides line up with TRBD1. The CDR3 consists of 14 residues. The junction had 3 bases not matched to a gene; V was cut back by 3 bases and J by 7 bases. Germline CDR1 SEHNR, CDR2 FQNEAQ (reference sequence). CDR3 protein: CASSLGQLNSPLHF. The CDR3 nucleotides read TGTGCCAGCAGCTTGGGACAGTTGAATTCACCCCTCCACTTT.